A single sample gave rise to the 2 T cell receptor beta chains below, sequenced in a study of regulatory T cells in long-lasting Graves disease. As for time point: newly diagnosed GD, antithyroid drugs for less than 3 months. The TCR library was made from RNA extracted from PBMCs. CDR3-region Arm-PCR and iRepertoire HTBI primers produced the TCR beta libraries. TCRdb called the multiplex PCR reads again in MiXCR, with one record for every CDR3 protein. Of hundreds of thousands of distinct CDR3 sequences in the sample, roughly 15% were seen once. The sequences come from peripheral blood mononuclear cells (PBMCs), collected at new diagnosis, from a patient treated with antithyroid drugs. The receptors here all came from a female donor with Graves disease.

This clonotype has only a few counts. The rearrangement links TRBV5-6 to TRBJ2-5; TRBD1 aligns across 7 bases. The germline V gene encodes CDR1 SGHDT and CDR2 YYEEEE. The CDR3 totals 17 residues. J was trimmed by 0 bases and V by 2 bases; bases with no gene match: 10. This chain's CDR3 is CASSFGGTGEYQETQYF. Here the CDR3 DNA reads TGTGCCAGCAGCTTCGGAGGAACAGGGGAGTACCAAGAGACCCAGTACTTC.

This clonotype was seen many times. The genes are TRBV2 and TRBJ1-2, with D maybe TRBD1 (5 bases). The CDR3 is 13 amino acids. The V gene lost 4 bases and the J gene lost 3 bases, with 9 bases spanning the gap. Per germline, CDR1 SNHLY and CDR2 FYNNEI. CDR3 DNA sequence: TGTGCCAGCAGTGTGGAGACAGACTATGGCTACACCTTC. This gives the protein CASSVETDYGYTF. Variable domain in full (rest from reference TRBV2 and TRBJ1-2): EPEVTQTPSHQVTQMGQEVILRCVPISNHLYFYWYRQILGQKVEFLVSFYNNEISEKSEIFDDQFSVERPDGSNFTLKIRSTKLEDSAMYFCASSVETDYGYTFGSGTRLTVV.